The rows below give T cell receptor beta chains drawn from one sample of a study of vaccination and CD4 T cells after COVID-19. TCRdb reprocessed the PCR reads via MiXCR and lists one record per CDR3 protein. The table lists about 11,000 distinct CDR3 sequences, around 40% of them singletons. Which antigens these TCRs recognize remains unknown. Sequenced: CD4+ T cells from blood, cultured in vitro. The receptor set was obtained from a human donor who had recovered from COVID-19. Both conserved end residues are trimmed from each CDR3. The D gene is left open where the match is weak.

d_call: .
v_call: TRBV28
cdr3_aa: ASGYIVSNYGYT

d_call: .
v_call: TRBV20-1
cdr3_aa: SARSASGADTEAF

d_call: .
v_call: TRBV24-1
cdr3_aa: AIGQYAGDEQF

d_call: TRBD1
v_call: TRBV7-2
cdr3_aa: ASSFGDRDYTEAF

d_call: TRBD1
v_call: TRBV2
cdr3_aa: ASTLQGADYGYT

d_call: .
v_call: TRBV6-1
cdr3_aa: ASSRYNSPLH

d_call: .
v_call: TRBV6-1
cdr3_aa: ASSEYGVRGVYEQY

d_call: .
v_call: TRBV20-1
cdr3_aa: SARVAAEYEQY

d_call: .
v_call: TRBV4-1
cdr3_aa: ASSQDLAGPSQH

d_call: TRBD1
v_call: TRBV20-1
cdr3_aa: SAEGTVRGYT

d_call: .
v_call: TRBV6-2/TRBV6-3
cdr3_aa: ASSYGNRALTNYGYT

d_call: .
v_call: TRBV9
cdr3_aa: ASSVDMGYEQF

d_call: TRBD2
v_call: TRBV9
cdr3_aa: ASSAPIGGAFQETQY

d_call: TRBD2
v_call: TRBV6-1
cdr3_aa: ASSRTPSSGSSYEQY

d_call: TRBD2
v_call: TRBV20-1
cdr3_aa: SARELAAYNEQF

d_call: .
v_call: TRBV5-1
cdr3_aa: ASSLEQGLRRNTEAF

d_call: .
v_call: TRBV20-1
cdr3_aa: SAWTVVYGYT

d_call: TRBD1
v_call: TRBV5-1
cdr3_aa: ASRAGTGASPLH

d_call: .
v_call: TRBV20-1
cdr3_aa: SARDLTNEKLF

d_call: .
v_call: TRBV12-3/TRBV12-4
cdr3_aa: ASTGTVNTEAF

d_call: .
v_call: TRBV25-1
cdr3_aa: ASSEYTADGEQF

d_call: .
v_call: TRBV5-1
cdr3_aa: ATSPDIGHYEAF

d_call: TRBD2
v_call: TRBV2
cdr3_aa: ASRVSGSETQY

d_call: TRBD2
v_call: TRBV20-1
cdr3_aa: SASTSGSLWSTDTQY